This T cell receptor beta chain was observed in a study of T-cell reconstitution after alpha-beta-depleted transplantation in children. V was clipped by 7 bases and J by 5 bases, with 12 bases between them. Germline V gene sequence: CDR1 DFQATT, CDR2 SNEGSKA (reference sequence). This CDR3 region has 12 residues. This clonotype was counted a few times. Preparation of the TCRbeta library used unique molecular identifiers. From the PCR reads, TCRdb called clonotypes with MiXCR, one entry per CDR3 protein. The data show around 400,000 distinct CDR3 sequences, approximately 11% seen once. The receptor was derived from a human donor who donated a stem cell graft to a child with acute myeloid leukemia. The chain uses TRBV20-1 and TRBJ1-5; perhaps TRBD1 as D (6 bases). Source: PBMCs from the stem cell graft donor, taken from the stem cell graft. The CDR3 bases are TGCAGTGTAGGGGGTCTCGATCAGCCCCAGCATTTT. This sequence encodes CSVGGLDQPQHF.